The T cell receptor beta chain described here comes from a study of identical twins. This clonotype showed up just a few times. The antigen remains unidentified. TCRdb re-analysed the 5' RACE reads in MiXCR, keeping a single row per CDR3 protein. The sample includes 1,800,000 or so distinct CDR3 sequences, more than 30% of them seen just once. The CDR3 runs 14 residues. V lost 6 bases and J 3 bases, leaving 15 bases between the germline ends. Germline lookup yields CDR1 LGHDT and CDR2 YNNKEL (reference sequence). Study conclusions and caveats: Within cord blood, abundant beta clonotypes carried fewer insertions, but memory repertoires showed no such trend.

This receptor was identified in a newborn girl in good health. Material for sequencing was cord blood. This rearrangement joins TRBV3-1 to TRBJ2-7; weak D call: TRBD2 (6 bases). CDR3: CASRGGGTFYEQYF. The CDR3 nucleotides are TGTGCCAGCAGAGGAGGCGGGACCTTCTACGAGCAGTACTTC.